The following is a T cell receptor beta chain sequence with its context. TCR cDNA was made by 5'RACE template switching, adding a universal primer site and UMIs. TCRdb used MiXCR to reprocess the 5' RACE reads, holding one entry per CDR3 protein. The sample has more than 45,000 distinct CDR3 sequences; about 5.6% are singletons. The record originates from a study of T cells after yellow fever vaccination. Across the whole study: Fractions containing few cells were prepared with SMART-Seq v4 Ultra Low Input.

General study points: The appearance of a small share of clonotypes in both CD4 and CD8 compartments was observed.

This sequence originates from a man aged 18 to 30 who received the YFV17D yellow fever vaccine. Sequenced here: PBMCs, either bulk or a sorted T-cell subset (CD4+, CD8+, memory, or dextramer-sorted; not recorded which), sampled on the day of the yellow fever booster vaccination.

Here the CDR3 DNA reads TGCGCCAGCAGCACACAGACAGGGGGAGGTGGAAACACCATATATTTT. Its protein product is CASSTQTGGGGNTIYF. The V call is TRBV4-1, the J call TRBJ1-3; TRBD1 aligns across 9 bases. CDR1 and CDR2 (germline): MGHRA, YSYEKL. This CDR3 is 16 amino acids long. The V segment lost 5 bases and the J segment 3 bases; nucleotides outside the gene matches: 8.